Detailed here is one T cell receptor beta chain. The antigen it recognizes is unknown. The sample holds no much larger clone one base away, and base qualities are not on file. CDR1 and CDR2 are drawn from the germline V gene (reference sequence): GTSNPN, SVGIG. V and J are truncated by 0 bases and 4 bases respectively, leaving an intervening sequence of 6 bases. The CDR3 numbers 13 residues from cysteine through phenylalanine. Kept here is only the CDR3 DNA, which spans 39 bases and is read in frame from base 1. This entry comes from a study (dated by TCRdb to the mid-2010s). With respect to the entire study: The study set out to test whether tumor-infiltrating Tregs in breast cancer get recruited from blood Tregs or are instead converted in situ from other CD4+ T cell subsets.

Tregs were isolated as CD4+CD25+CD127-/low cells. Tregs, naive and memory CD4+ T cells from tumor, blood and ipsilateral draining lymph nodes of five or six breast cancer patients underwent full-length TCR alpha and beta sequencing. Tumor tissue and lymph nodes obtained by ipsilateral axillary dissection were perfused with PBS, cut into small pieces and digested using collagenase I and hyaluronidase. Ficoll density gradient centrifugation was used to isolate mononuclear cells from either lymph nodes or roughly 50 ml of peripheral blood. A purity exceeding 90% was confirmed by FACS for the sorted cell populations. Full-length TCR variable regions were amplified by 5' RACE PCR with constant-region reverse primers, followed by semi-nested PCR with Nested Universal Primer A. The ReliaPrep RNA Cell Miniprep System was used to extract total RNA, which was then reverse transcribed into 5'RACE-ready cDNA with the SMARTer RACE 5'/3' Kit. Multiplex adaptors were used to barcode full-length TCR alpha and beta libraries, and the barcoded libraries were sequenced on an Illumina MiSeq. From the authors' description of their analysis: For each of nine subset-tissue groups, sequencing data from the five patients were pooled, and the groups were compared by unsupervised clustering of TCR gene usage. The Morisita-Horn index was used to calculate repertoire similarity, with shared sequences weighted according to their contribution to each repertoire. The public reads were quality trimmed at Q25 with fastp and then assembled into clones with MiXCR by TCRdb, keeping productive beta chains. When rows share a CDR3 protein, they turn into one entry using the most common DNA and genes. The V and J calls come from TCRdb's annotation, not from the publication. The sample table shows 35,000 to 55,000 distinct CDR3 sequences, and more than 20% are seen once. The ten biggest clones cover around 4.1% of the sample.

Study-wide conclusions, independent of this receptor: The TCR alpha and beta sequences of tumor-infiltrating Tregs showed the greatest overlap with tumor naive CD4+ T cells, followed by blood naive CD4+ T cells. The TCR gene usage of tumor memory CD4+ T cells clustered together with blood and lymph node memory CD4+ cells and with lymph node naive CD4+ cells. The validation in the larger cohort was limited to a single TCR beta V-J rearrangement instead of whole repertoires.

This TCR was recovered from a female donor with breast cancer. The sample consisted of Tregs sorted from a lymph node. The sequence is built from TRBV30 and TRBJ2-2, with the D gene not clear enough to name. DNA sequence: TGTGCCTGGAGTGTAGAAGTCACCGGGGAGCTGTTTTTT. Protein translation: CAWSVEVTGELFF.